This entry lists 18 T cell receptor beta chains sequenced from one sample in a study of T-cell reconstitution after alpha-beta-depleted transplantation in children. Unique molecular identifiers were used to barcode this TCRbeta library. TCRdb re-derived calls from the PCR reads in MiXCR, one entry per CDR3 protein. The table records fewer than 550,000 distinct CDR3 sequences, over 9.5% of them present only once. This sample comprised PBMCs, mostly from graft donor cells, obtained 180 days after TCRalphabeta/CD19-depleted stem cell transplant. The receptors stem from a female patient aged 2-15 years who had a stem cell transplant for aplastic anemia, so the T cells may come from the graft donor.

This chain joins TRBV28 and TRBJ2-1; TRBD1 matches 10 bases. Germline V gives CDR1 MDHEN, CDR2 SYDVKM. This CDR3 has 22 residues. Trimming cost V 1 base and J 3 bases; bases outside gene matches: 21. The chain's CDR3 is CASSLFLRDRGVLAGIYNEQFF. CDR3 DNA sequence: TGTGCCAGCAGTTTATTCCTCCGGGACAGGGGTGTATTAGCGGGTATCTACAATGAGCAGTTCTTC.

This clonotype showed up many times. The V and J genes are TRBV5-1 and TRBJ1-4, with unresolved D. Germline CDR1 reads SGHRS; CDR2 reads YFSETQ. This CDR3 has 13 amino acids. The ends were cut back, 5 bases at V and 2 bases at J, with 7 bases in the middle. The CDR3 coding sequence is TGCGCCAGCAGAAAGGAGACTAATGAAAAACTGTTTTTT. Translation gives CASRKETNEKLFF.

This chain connects TRBV11-2 to TRBJ2-4; TRBD2 aligns across 7 bases. The length of the CDR3 is 16 residues. With 5 bases clipped from V and 0 bases from J, the junction kept 7 bases outside the gene matches. Germline V lookup: CDR1 SGHAT, CDR2 FQNNGV. CDR3 amino acids: CASSNHGGKAKNIQYF. The DNA for the CDR3 is TGTGCCAGCAGCAACCACGGGGGGAAAGCCAAAAACATTCAGTACTTC. The variable domain in full, completed from reference TRBV11-2 and TRBJ2-4, reads EAGVAQSPRYKIIEKRQSVAFWCNPISGHATLYWYQQILGQGPKLLIQFQNNGVVDDSQLPKDRFSAERLKGVDSTLKIQPAKLEDSAVYLCASSNHGGKAKNIQYFGAGTRLSVL.

This clonotype appeared many times. The chain joins TRBV12-3 or TRBV12-4 to TRBJ2-1, with 15 bases that match TRBD2. The V and J ends lost 3 bases and 7 bases, in that order; junction bases with no gene match: 4. This CDR3 spans 16 amino acids. The CDR3 nucleotides are TGTGCCAGCAGTTTTGGACTAGCGGGAGGGCTGAATGAGCAGTTCTTC. It codes for CASSFGLAGGLNEQFF.

This clonotype was seen only a few times. The V gene is TRBV9, the J gene TRBJ2-1; TRBD2 aligns across 10 bases. V shed 4 bases and J 6 bases; nucleotides not matched to a gene: 10. The V gene's germline CDR1 is SGDLS and CDR2 YYNGEE. The CDR3 covers 16 residues. The CDR3 nucleotides are TGTGCCAGCAGCCCAAGAATAGCGGGAGGTGGCAATGAGCAGTTCTTC. Its translation: CASSPRIAGGGNEQFF.

This clonotype occurred a few times. This chain uses TRBV20-1 with TRBJ1-5; D might be TRBD1 (5 bases). V was trimmed by 6 bases and J by 2 bases, leaving 17 bases between them. The length of the CDR3 is 15 residues. The germline CDR1 and CDR2 sequences are DFQATT and SNEGSKA (reference sequence). CDR3 protein: CSAVGTGRGNQPQHF. The CDR3 coding sequence is TGCAGTGCGGTCGGGACGGGCCGGGGCAATCAGCCCCAGCATTTT.

The chain has TRBV19 and TRBJ2-2, with D maybe TRBD2 (5 bases). The CDR3 is made up of 13 amino acids. V was shortened by 9 bases and J by 4 bases, with 12 bases between the two germline ends. The germline CDR1 and CDR2 sequences are LNHDA and SQIVND (reference sequence). The CDR3 nucleotides read TGTGCCAGCGGGATTCAAGGCACCGGGGAGCTGTTTTTT. It encodes CASGIQGTGELFF.

This clonotype was counted between two and nine times. The rearrangement links TRBV15 to TRBJ2-1; 7 nucleotides agree with TRBD2. CDR1 is LNHNV, CDR2 YYDKDF, per germline (reference sequence). Losses at the gene ends were 7 bases for V and 6 bases for J; bases not matched to a gene: 9. This CDR3 region has 14 residues. CDR3 protein: CATMGPVAGNEQFF. DNA for the CDR3: TGTGCCACCATGGGTCCGGTAGCGGGCAATGAGCAGTTCTTC. Together with reference TRBV15 and TRBJ2-1, the CDR3 gives the full variable domain: DAMVIQNPRYQVTQFGKPVTLSCSQTLNHNVMYWYQQKSSQAPKLLFHYYDKDFNNEADTPDNFQSRRPNTSFCFLDIRSPGLGDTAMYLCATMGPVAGNEQFFGPGTRLTVL.

The table lists this clonotype with many counts. The chain couples TRBV28 to TRBJ2-7; 10 nucleotides align to TRBD2. CDR3 length equals 19 residues. V lost 6 bases, J lost 3 bases, and 20 bases stayed unmatched. The germline gives CDR1 MDHEN, CDR2 SYDVKM. CDR3 sequence: CASRTWLWETSGSRYEQYV. CDR3 DNA sequence: TGTGCCAGCAGGACTTGGTTGTGGGAGACTAGCGGGTCGCGCTACGAGCAGTACGTC.

The sample holds a few counts of this clonotype. This chain joins TRBV27 and TRBJ2-1, with 7 bases lining up with TRBD2. The germline V gene encodes CDR1 MNHEY and CDR2 SMNVEV (reference sequence). The CDR3 has 18 residues. J gave up 5 bases and V 2 bases, and 15 bases lay outside the gene matches. CDR3 amino acids: CASSLGPPSSGRNNEQFF. CDR3 in DNA: TGTGCCAGCAGTTTAGGCCCCCCTTCTAGCGGACGAAACAATGAGCAGTTCTTC.

The chain combines TRBV25-1 with TRBJ2-7, with 9 bases aligning to TRBD1. Trimming at V came to 3 bases and at J to 3 bases, leaving 6 bases not matched to a gene. Germline V gene data show CDR1 as MGHDK and CDR2 as SYGVNS. This CDR3 contains 15 residues. CDR3 residues: CASSDPRDRDYEQYV. CDR3 coding DNA: TGTGCCAGCAGTGACCCCCGGGACAGGGACTACGAGCAGTACGTC.

This clonotype turned up a few times. The chain links TRBV7-9 to TRBJ2-1; D gene unclear. The CDR3 consists of 12 residues. Germline CDR1 and CDR2: SEHNR and FQNEAQ (reference sequence). The germline V and J ends were trimmed by 3 bases and 5 bases, with 5 bases remaining between them. The CDR3 protein is CASSFVHNEQFF. For the CDR3, the DNA is TGTGCCAGCAGCTTTGTGCACAATGAGCAGTTCTTC.

Details on this clonotype: With a much larger clone just one base away, this may be a read error. Here the CDR3 omits its conserved ending phenylalanine or tryptophan, so a read error is the likely source. V is TRBV29-1 and J is TRBJ1-2, with D uncertain. Germline V lookup: CDR1 SQVTM, CDR2 ANQGSEA. This CDR3 has 16 residues. The V and J ends lost 4 bases and 8 bases respectively, with 26 bases between them. The CDR3 region is CSVGPEVDRNLRGYTS. The CDR3 bases are TGCAGCGTTGGACCGGAGGTCGACCGAAACCTCCGCGGCTACACCTCC.

This clonotype was found a few times. The rearrangement links TRBV3-1 to TRBJ2-7, with TRBD2 identical over 7 bases. CDR1 is LGHDT and CDR2 is YNNKEL in the germline V gene (reference sequence). This CDR3 has 16 amino acids. Trimming at V came to 0 bases and at J to 3 bases, leaving 8 bases not matched to a gene. The CDR3 here is CASSQELPSGVYEQYV. CDR3 nucleotide sequence: TGTGCCAGCAGCCAAGAATTGCCTAGCGGAGTCTACGAGCAGTACGTC.

The rearrangement uses TRBV6-2 or TRBV6-3 and TRBJ2-7, with 7 bases identical to TRBD2. Trimming at V came to 5 bases and at J to 2 bases, leaving 9 bases not matched to a gene. CDR1 is MNHEY and CDR2 is SVGEGT in the germline V gene. The CDR3 is 15 residues long. The CDR3 is CASSDGLVTAYEQYV. CDR3 bases: TGTGCCAGCAGTGACGGACTAGTAACCGCCTACGAGCAGTACGTC.

This chain joins TRBV11-2 and TRBJ2-1; D not resolved. V was clipped by 2 bases and J by 6 bases, with 11 bases between them. Germline values: CDR1 SGHAT, CDR2 FQNNGV. The CDR3 has 14 amino acids. Here the CDR3 DNA reads TGTGCCAGCAGCTTACTGAAGGAGAGCAATGAGCAGTTCTTC. As protein: CASSLLKESNEQFF.

This sequence joins TRBV24-1 and TRBJ2-2; no firm D call. Germline assignment: CDR1 KGHDR and CDR2 SFDVKD. Trimming shortened V by 9 bases and J by 4 bases, and 8 bases separated the two germline ends. This CDR3 spans 12 amino acids. CDR3 DNA: TGTGCCACCTCCCGTGGCACCGGGGAGCTGTTTTTT. It yields the protein CATSRGTGELFF.

J is TRBJ1-6 and V is TRBV7-9; unclear D gene. The V gene lost 5 bases and the J gene lost 6 bases, with 11 bases spanning the gap. The CDR3 extends over 14 amino acids. The germline CDR1 and CDR2 sequences are SEHNR and FQNEAQ (reference sequence). The CDR3 sequence: CASSPYRVNSPLHF. Here the CDR3 DNA reads TGTGCCAGCAGCCCCTACAGAGTTAATTCACCCCTCCACTTT. Drawing the rest from reference TRBV7-9 and TRBJ1-6, the complete variable domain is DTGVSQNPRHKITKRGQNVTFRCDPISEHNRLYWYRQTLGQGPEFLTYFQNEAQLEKSRLLSDRFSAERPKGSFSTLEIQRTEQGDSAMYLCASSPYRVNSPLHFGNGTRLTVT.